Here is one T cell receptor (beta chain) with its context. This clonotype occurred a few times. Which antigen it targets is not known. Base-call qualities are not available, and no considerably larger clone is one nucleotide away. This specimen comes from a study of CD8+CD57+ T cells in acquired aplastic anemia (dated by TCRdb to about 2018). Notes on the research overall: DNA extracted from sorted CD4+ and CD8+ cells had a mean of approximately 3.4 ug, with a range of roughly 0.2 to 27.4 ug. CD8+CD57+ expansion was defined as a frequency above the mean frequency observed in healthy subjects.

Broader findings and caveats from the paper: Around 27 CD8+ CDR3 sequences were found in both patients and controls but appeared to be highly expressed in patients and within the immunodominant clones of the patients. Patients and healthy controls showed no significant difference in CD8+ Simpson's diversity (P=0.060).

TCR beta VDJ combination and CDR3 sequence profiling used genomic DNA as the template. An Illumina HiSeq 2000 was the platform used for TCR repertoire sequencing. Per the original workflow: TRBV/TRBJ rearrangement plots, CDR3 size and DJ length profiles, and Simpson's diversity index were used to assess repertoires. The most abundant DNA sequence in the deep sequencing data was taken as the immunodominant clone. CDR3 amino acid sequences were checked for sharing between subjects and were compared against published repertoires and the VDJdb database. TCRdb cleaned the public reads at Q25 with fastp, built clones with MiXCR and kept in-frame beta chains. Identical CDR3 protein sequences are pooled into one entry, listed with their most common genes and DNA. These V and J calls are TCRdb output, not the study's own analysis. In all, the sample holds about 120,000 distinct CDR3 sequences, and approximately 50% of those were seen once. The top ten constitute 29% of the sample.

Patients chosen for sequencing had shown expansion of CD8+CD57+ cells by flow cytometry. Every patient had a diagnosis of severe acquired aplastic anemia based on International Study of Aplastic Anemia and Agranulocytosis and Camitta criteria. Patients had received no therapy at the time of blood sampling. The study deep-sequenced TCR repertoires of sorted CD4+ and CD8+ blood T cells from severe aplastic anemia patients and healthy subjects. Patients were enrolled under clinicaltrials.gov protocols 00001620, 01623167, 00001397, 00071045, 00081523 and 00961064 in the USA. Ficoll-Paque density gradient centrifugation was used to isolate peripheral blood mononuclear cells. Before DNA was extracted, CD4+ and CD8+ T cells were sorted using either FACS or magnetic beads. Based on the germline V gene (reference sequence), the CDR1 and CDR2 sequences are MNHEY and SMNVEV. Including cysteine and phenylalanine, the CDR3 has 14 amino acids. Left in the record is the CDR3 DNA by itself, 42 bases read in frame from the first base. The trim is 3 bases for V and 7 bases for J, with a gap of 16 bases between the germline ends.

The rearranged chain carries TRBV27 and TRBJ2-7, with TRBD1 tentatively as D gene (7 bases match). The source of this sequence is a human donor with aplastic anemia. Sequencing used sorted CD4+, CD8+, or CD8+CD57+ T cells (not recorded which) from PBMCs. The nucleotides are TGTGCCAGCAGTTTGTCCAGGGGGGCGAGGGAGCAGTACTTC. This encodes CASSLSRGAREQYF.